This T cell receptor (beta chain) was profiled in a study of blood T cell repertoires in COVID-19. At the level of the study: The study drew acute and convalescent COVID-19 samples from the United States, Italy and Spain. T cells, B-cell-depleted T cells, or PBMCs provided the cDNA or gDNA that served as material.

The CDR3 runs to 15 residues. Germline assignment: CDR1 LNHNV and CDR2 YYDKDF (reference sequence). V dropped 0 bases and J dropped 4; count of bases not matched to a gene: 3. As originally analysed: Estimated nucleated cell counts came from reference gene primer amplification. Sequenced by immunoSEQ multiplex PCR; TCRdb stores in-frame clones only, minus some. The DNA gave D and trimming, while V, J and clone size come from that table. The sample holds about 250,000 clones, roughly 89% seen once. The gene calls are TRBV15 and TRBJ1-3, with 7 positions matching TRBD1. The receptor's source is a middle-aged woman who had recovered from COVID-19. The material sequenced was peripheral blood. The CDR3 sequence is CATSREGTAGNTIYF. The CDR3 DNA reads TGTGCCACCAGCAGAGAGGGGACAGCGGGAAACACCATATATTTT.